These 3 T cell receptor beta chains came from one sample sequenced in a study of blood T cells in healthy people across ages. Sample-barcoded 5' priming and a J-beta primer mix drove a second PCR of roughly 7 to 11 cycles. From the 5' RACE reads, TCRdb called clonotypes with MiXCR, one entry per CDR3 protein. The data contain around 900,000 distinct CDR3 sequences, roughly half of them singletons. Material: blood. Every receptor here comes from a woman in her sixties in good health.

The chain carries TRBV14 and TRBJ1-4; D might be TRBD1 (5 bases). The CDR3 loop spans 13 amino acids. V dropped 0 bases and J dropped 13 bases, with 12 bases sitting between them. The V gene's germline CDR1 is SGHDN and CDR2 FVKESK. The CDR3 reads CASSQDVWGILFF. The CDR3 DNA reads as TGTGCCAGCAGCCAAGATGTATGGGGGATACTGTTTTTT.

The V call is TRBV4-1, the J call TRBJ1-2, with D uncertain. Germline values: CDR1 MGHRA, CDR2 YSYEKL. Trimming took 0 bases from V and 8 from J, leaving 10 bases between them. The CDR3 consists of 13 residues. The DNA of the CDR3 is TGCGCCAGCAGCCAAGAGGCCGATTGGGGCTACACCTTC. It translates to CASSQEADWGYTF.

The chain combines TRBV7-9 with TRBJ2-3; 11 bases map to TRBD2. Germline lookup yields CDR1 SEHNR and CDR2 FQNEAQ (reference sequence). Losses at the gene ends were 5 bases for V and 6 bases for J; bases not matched to a gene: 13. The CDR3 covers 17 residues. DNA of the CDR3: TGTGCCAGCAGCCCCAGAGCAACTAGCGGGAGAGGGGATACGCAGTATTTT. As protein: CASSPRATSGRGDTQYF. The full variable domain, in which reference TRBV7-9 and TRBJ2-3 provide the parts outside the CDR3, is DTGVSQNPRHKITKRGQNVTFRCDPISEHNRLYWYRQTLGQGPEFLTYFQNEAQLEKSRLLSDRFSAERPKGSFSTLEIQRTEQGDSAMYLCASSPRATSGRGDTQYFGPGTRLTVL.